Listed below are T cell receptor beta chains from one sample, sequenced in a study of CD8 T cells in Susac syndrome. TCRdb reprocessed the immunoSEQ multiplex PCR reads via MiXCR and lists one record per CDR3 protein. The repertoire holds approximately 120,000 distinct CDR3 sequences, 85% to 95% seen once, with approximately 0.31% in the top ten. The sequenced sample consisted of CD8+ T cells from PBMCs. The receptors here all came from a human donor with multiple sclerosis. Both conserved end residues are part of each CDR3. D genes are given only for firm matches. Only some rows state a clone size, as once, few, many or a class for expanded clones.

v_call	clone_size	cdr3_length	j_call	d_call	cdr3_nt	cdr3_aa
TRBV7-8	-	13	TRBJ1-5	-	TGTGCCAGCAGCCGCACCCCTAATCAGCCCCAGCATTTT	CASSRTPNQPQHF
TRBV25-1	-	16	TRBJ1-4	TRBD1	TGTGCCAGCAGTGAATATAAACCAGGGGGCCTTGAAAAACTGTTTTTT	CASSEYKPGGLEKLFF
TRBV20-1	-	17	TRBJ2-2	-	TGCAGTGCTAGAGATTCCTCGGCGGGTCCCCGAACCGGGGAGCTGTTTTTT	CSARDSSAGPRTGELFF
TRBV7-9	-	16	TRBJ1-5	-	TGTGCCAGCAGCCCCGGGGTGGGGGATGGTTCTCAGCCCCAGCATTTT	CASSPGVGDGSQPQHF
TRBV12-3/TRBV12-4	-	14	TRBJ1-6	-	TGTGCCAGCAGTTACAGGGTCGATAATTCACCCCTCCACTTT	CASSYRVDNSPLHF
TRBV28	-	14	TRBJ1-6	TRBD1	TGTGCCAGCAGTTTGGACAGGGTCAATTCACCCCTCCACTTT	CASSLDRVNSPLHF
TRBV27	once	13	TRBJ2-7	TRBD1	TGTGCCAGCTGCAAGGGACAGAACTACGAGCAGTACTTC	CASCKGQNYEQYF
TRBV5-1	-	14	TRBJ1-2	TRBD1	TGCGCCAGCAGCTTACAGGGGACTAACTATGGCTACACCTTC	CASSLQGTNYGYTF
TRBV13	-	14	TRBJ1-1	-	TGTGCCAGCAGCGAAAGATCAGGGAGGACTGAAGCTTTCTTT	CASSERSGRTEAFF
TRBV20-1	-	16	TRBJ2-1	-	TGCAGTGCTAGAGATAGGAGGGCCTTAACCTACAATGAGCAGTTCTTC	CSARDRRALTYNEQFF
TRBV5-6	-	16	TRBJ2-5	-	TGTGCCAGCAGCTGGGGGGGGACAAGAGTTGGGGAGACCCAGTACTTC	CASSWGGTRVGETQYF
TRBV7-8	-	15	TRBJ2-7	-	TGTGCCAGCAGCCCCACGCCAGCGGCCCCCTACGAGCAGTACTTC	CASSPTPAAPYEQYF
TRBV29-1	-	15	TRBJ1-2	TRBD1	TGCAGCGTTGAGGACAGGGAGTTTCAGAACTATGGCTACACCTTC	CSVEDREFQNYGYTF
TRBV28	once	13	TRBJ2-2	-	TGTGCCAGCACCCCGGGAGTCCCCGGGGAGCTGTTTTTT	CASTPGVPGELFF
TRBV7-9	-	15	TRBJ2-3	-	TGTGCCAGCAGCTTACGTGAAGGTAGCACAGATACGCAGTATTTT	CASSLREGSTDTQYF
TRBV5-6	-	12	TRBJ2-2	-	TGTGCCAGCAGCTGGAAAACCGGGGAGCTGTTTTTT	CASSWKTGELFF
TRBV30	-	14	TRBJ2-7	-	TGTGCCTGGAGTGTAGGTTTCCTATCCTACGAGCAGTACTTC	CAWSVGFLSYEQYF
TRBV9	-	15	TRBJ2-1	-	TGTGCCAGCAGCTTGACAGGAGCAGCGCACAATGAGCAGTTCTTC	CASSLTGAAHNEQFF
TRBV28	-	15	TRBJ2-5	TRBD1	TGTGCCAGCAGTTTACCAGGGGGTGGTCAAGAGACCCAGTACTTC	CASSLPGGGQETQYF
TRBV29-1	few	14	TRBJ2-1	TRBD2	TGCAGCGTTGAGGGGGAGGGCTCCTACAATGAGCAGTTCTTC	CSVEGEGSYNEQFF
TRBV4-1	-	18	TRBJ1-6	-	TGCGCCAGCAGCCAAGATATTCCGGAGCCATACAGGGATTCCCCCCTCCACTTT	CASSQDIPEPYRDSPLHF
TRBV5-1	-	18	TRBJ1-2	-	TGCGCCAGCAGCTTGGCAAACCCGCAGGGGAGTAGCGACTATGGCTACACCTTC	CASSLANPQGSSDYGYTF
TRBV27	-	12	TRBJ1-2	-	TGTGCCACCTTCGTTCCGGTTAGTGGCTACACCTTC	CATFVPVSGYTF
TRBV20-1	once	16	TRBJ2-4	-	TGCAGTGCTAGAGATGTAGTGGGGGAAGCCAAAAACATTCAGTACTTC	CSARDVVGEAKNIQYF
TRBV9	-	15	TRBJ1-1	-	TGTGCCAGCAGCGTAGGGGGGGCCCTCCAGAATGAAGCTTTCTTT	CASSVGGALQNEAFF
TRBV18	once	18	TRBJ1-1	-	TGTGCCAGCTCACGGCCACTGGGGTACGCAGGGCCGAACACTGAAGCTTTCTTT	CASSRPLGYAGPNTEAFF
TRBV5-1	-	17	TRBJ1-1	-	TGCGCCAGCAGCTTGGACGGTCGGTCGGCCGCGAACACTGAAGCTTTCTTT	CASSLDGRSAANTEAFF
TRBV5-5	-	17	TRBJ1-1	TRBD1	TGTGCCAGCAGCTTGGAGGGGACAGGGGGCCCGAACACTGAAGCTTTCTTT	CASSLEGTGGPNTEAFF
TRBV20-1	-	13	TRBJ1-2	-	TGCAGTGCTAGAGACCGGGACAAGTATGGCTACACCTTC	CSARDRDKYGYTF
TRBV12-3/TRBV12-4	-	15	TRBJ1-5	-	TGTGCCAGCAGATCTGGGCCGTCCGACGTGGGGCCCCAGCATTTT	CASRSGPSDVGPQHF
TRBV15	-	18	TRBJ2-1	-	TGTGCCACCAGCAGAGGAGGAGGACAGCAAGGCTCCTACAATGAGCAGTTCTTC	CATSRGGGQQGSYNEQFF
TRBV4-1	-	15	TRBJ1-5	-	TGCGCCAGCAGCCATCCTACAGGGATCAATCAGCCCCAGCATTTT	CASSHPTGINQPQHF
TRBV27	-	13	TRBJ2-7	-	TGTGCCAGCAGTTTATCTTCCTTCTACGAGCAGTACTTC	CASSLSSFYEQYF
TRBV18	-	13	TRBJ2-1	-	TGTGCCAGCTCACCCCGGGCCTTTAATGAGCAGTTCTTC	CASSPRAFNEQFF
TRBV18	-	12	TRBJ1-3	-	TGTGCCAGCTCACCAGGGGAAAACACCATATATTTT	CASSPGENTIYF
TRBV5-1	-	16	TRBJ2-1	TRBD2	TGCGCCAGCGAAGGACCCGGGGCGGGAGTACCCAATGAGCAGTTCTTC	CASEGPGAGVPNEQFF
TRBV12-3/TRBV12-4	few	11	TRBJ1-1	-	TGTGCCAGCAGTTTCGGCGCTGAAGCTTTCTTT	CASSFGAEAFF
TRBV2	-	16	TRBJ2-2	-	TGTGCCAGCAGGCGACTCCAGGGGACTCACACCGGGGAGCTGTTTTTT	CASRRLQGTHTGELFF
TRBV9	-	12	TRBJ2-3	-	TGTGCCAGCAGCGTAGCCTCAGATACGCAGTATTTT	CASSVASDTQYF
TRBV12-3/TRBV12-4	-	15	TRBJ1-3	-	TGTGCCAGCAGTTTTTCAGCGGCAGCGGGAAACACCATATATTTT	CASSFSAAAGNTIYF
TRBV24-1	-	15	TRBJ2-1	-	TGTGCCACCAGTGATTTGAGGAGCTCCTACAATGAGCAGTTCTTC	CATSDLRSSYNEQFF
TRBV19	-	12	TRBJ2-7	-	TGTGCCAGTGGACATTCGCCGGACGAGCAGTACTTC	CASGHSPDEQYF
TRBV2	-	13	TRBJ2-3	-	TGTGCCAGCAGCGACTCACCTGGGGATACGCAGTATTTT	CASSDSPGDTQYF
TRBV20-1	-	16	TRBJ2-1	-	TGCAGTGCTAGAGATCAAACGGGGGTCTCCTACAATGAGCAGTTCTTC	CSARDQTGVSYNEQFF
TRBV30	-	10	TRBJ2-3	-	TGTGCCTACAACACAGATACGCAGTATTTT	CAYNTDTQYF
TRBV9	once	9	TRBJ2-3	-	TGTGCCAGCAGCGTAGGGTGCGGGTTT	CASSVGCGF
TRBV6-5	-	11	TRBJ1-1	-	TGTGCCAGCAGCCCCGGACATGAGGCTTTCTTT	CASSPGHEAFF
TRBV6-1	-	13	TRBJ2-1	TRBD2	TGTGCCAGCATACGGGGGGATTACAATGAGCAGTTCTTC	CASIRGDYNEQFF
TRBV19	-	15	TRBJ2-7	TRBD2	TGTGCCAGTAGTATAGTAGGACTAGCGGGCAGCGAGCAGTACTTC	CASSIVGLAGSEQYF
TRBV18	-	14	TRBJ2-1	TRBD1	TGTGCCAGCCCAGGTGGGCAGGGGGCAAATGAGCAGTTCTTC	CASPGGQGANEQFF
TRBV6-1	once	15	TRBJ2-3	-	TGTGCCAGCAGTGAGCGACGGGGTAGCGCAGATACGCAGTATTTT	CASSERRGSADTQYF
TRBV7-9	-	12	TRBJ2-7	-	TGTGCCAGCAGCTTACACTCCTACGAGCAGTACTTC	CASSLHSYEQYF
TRBV6-2/TRBV6-3	-	14	TRBJ2-7	-	TGTGCCAGCAGTTACGGCTACCTCTCCTACGAGCAGTACTTC	CASSYGYLSYEQYF
TRBV24-1	-	14	TRBJ1-2	TRBD1	TGTGCCACCAGTGGGACAGGTGACTACTATGGCTACACCTTC	CATSGTGDYYGYTF
TRBV2	-	15	TRBJ2-7	-	TGTGCCAGCAGGGCTTCGACAGGTTCCATCTACGAGCAGTACTTC	CASRASTGSIYEQYF
TRBV7-9	-	14	TRBJ2-2	-	TGTGCCAGCCCCGCGGGGCCTGGCGCCGGGGAGCTGTTTTTT	CASPAGPGAGELFF
TRBV6-6	-	12	TRBJ1-4	-	TGTGCCAGCGGAGCAACTAATGAAAAACTGTTTTTT	CASGATNEKLFF
TRBV7-9	-	15	TRBJ1-1	TRBD1	TGTGCCAGCAGCCCAACCCAGACAGGGGGCATCGAAGCTTTCTTT	CASSPTQTGGIEAFF
TRBV30	-	19	TRBJ2-2	-	TGTGCCTGGGGGGGGCTGGGGATTTCCTTTTCAGGGAACACCGGGGAGCTGTTTTTT	CAWGGLGISFSGNTGELFF
TRBV29-1	-	14	TRBJ2-3	TRBD2	TGCAGCGTTGAGGGGCGGGAGCTGAGGGATACGCAGTATTTT	CSVEGRELRDTQYF